This paragraph covers one T cell receptor (beta chain) sequence. Its specificity is unknown. The entry originates in a study of T cell clonotyping in hematopoietic cell transplantation. Study details: Recipients' pretransplant samples followed cytoreduction. Notes on the study in general: After transplant, recipient diversity fell while pathologically expanded clonotypes grew through day 180.

Time point specified: recipient sample about 28 days before transplant, after cytoreduction. Samples: about 28 days before transplant, then days 30, 100 and 180 after. This CDR3 has 15 amino acids. Losses at the gene ends were 1 base for V and 5 bases for J; bases not matched to a gene: 2. Germline V CDR1 and CDR2: LNHDA, SQIVND (reference sequence). Only in-frame clones appear in the TCRdb table, and some are missing; sequencing was by immunoSEQ multiplex PCR. The sample gives fewer than 50,000 clones, 70% to 90% of which show up once; under 6.5% is in the top ten. The TCR sequence derives from a man in his 60s with biphenotypic leukemia. Some clones in this sample may be carry-over from other donors' samples. This specimen was peripheral blood mononuclear cells, taken before stem cell transplant. The chain carries TRBV19 and TRBJ2-2; 9 nucleotides match TRBD2. The CDR3 loop reads CASSIVAGGTGELFF. The DNA of the CDR3 is TGTGCCAGTAGTATAGTGGCGGGAGGGACCGGGGAGCTGTTTTTT.